The clone carrying this T cell receptor (beta chain) was seen more than once but under ten times. Unfractionated PBMC were spiked with known numbers of KT2 clone cells. A single-stranded UMI oligo with SP2 sequence was ligated to cDNA 3' ends. First-round PCR used around 4 cycles and beta primers RC1.1 and RC1.2 covering TRBC1 and TRBC2. Starting with the second PCR, alpha and beta TCR chains went through separate processing. TCRdb ran MiXCR on the UMI-ligation and nested PCR reads and lists one entry per CDR3 protein. The sample lists approximately 41,000 distinct CDR3 sequences; about a sixth were seen once. This entry is derived from a study of quantifying T cell responses using KT2 cells. As for the study in general: RNA was reverse transcribed with TCR alpha and beta constant-region primers. Under optimum conditions, T4 ligation efficiency was estimated at more than 10%. The second PCR ran as a qPCR until a predetermined fluorescence threshold was reached.

The CDR3 spans 16 residues. Germline V gene lookup returns CDR1 SNHLY and CDR2 FYNNEI. V lost 7 bases and J lost 4; bases outside the gene matches: 11. The sequence was collected from a human donor. The chain uses TRBV2 and TRBJ1-5, with TRBD1 matching over 9 bases. Sequencing was performed on PBMCs spiked with cells of the T cell clone KT2. The CDR3 here is CASTLRRGTGNQPQHF. In DNA form, the CDR3 reads TGTGCCAGCACACTACGAAGGGGGACAGGGAATCAGCCCCAGCATTTT.